This T cell receptor beta chain was observed in a study of blood T cell repertoires in COVID-19 (dated by TCRdb to about 2020). For the wider study: The collaborator samples originated in the United States, Italy and Spain and spanned the acute and convalescent phases of COVID-19. The material from the prospective study consisted of cDNA or gDNA derived from T cells, B-cell-depleted T cells, or PBMCs. Samples were obtained from the ongoing ImmuneRACE study (first 160 participants) and from approximately 1,200 subjects provided by 6 global collaborators. The repertoires were released in a freely available public database intended as a resource for research on the immune response to SARS-CoV-2. The sample metadata nearly always contained a de-identified subject ID, COVID-19 status, age in years and sex. HLA class I and class II types, where available, came from metadata supplied by the sample provider rather than from assay-based typing. Deeply sampled blood TCRbeta repertoires from subjects exposed to, actively infected with, or recovered from COVID-19 were included in the dataset.

TCRbeta CDR3 regions were amplified from genomic DNA using the immunoSEQ Assay, a bias-controlled multiplex PCR. The paper's data handling went like this. Nucleated cell counts per sample were estimated from amplification of reference gene primers within the assay. To quantify the absolute abundance of each unique TCRbeta CDR3 rearrangement, sequence reads were collapsed and filtered. Productive Simpson clonality was computed per sample as the square root of Simpson's diversity index over productive rearrangements. TCRdb holds this immuneACCESS table with in-frame rearrangements only. Some clones are missing; in checked studies, unresolved V genes explain under half, and the rest has no known cause. The V and J calls and clone size were taken over from that table, and D and trimming were inferred from the DNA. For this sample the table gives around 370,000 clones, of which around 90% were detected only once. Clones ranked in the top ten supply 6.5% of the sample.

Each collaborating institution followed its own protocols to collect whole blood in K2EDTA tubes. For TCRbeta analysis, collaborator samples were shipped as frozen whole blood, as isolated PBMCs, or as DNA extracted from either sample type. What the study reported, not specific to this receptor: Clinical and demographic metadata were provided uncurated, with the amount varying by source and participant.

Here V drops 3 bases and J drops 9 bases, and the junction holds 7 bases not matched to any gene. The CDR3 has 15 amino acids, counting the end cysteine and phenylalanine. CDR3 DNA only is kept here, 45 bases in frame from base 1. CDR1 DFQATT and CDR2 SNEGSKA are derived from the germline V gene (reference sequence). As to this clone: Its antigen is unknown. No base quality values were provided; no much bigger clone lies one nucleotide off.

The TCR sequence derives from a man between 18 and 35 years old with active or convalescent COVID-19. Sequencing used peripheral blood. The chain uses TRBV20-1 and TRBJ2-1; TRBD2 matches 14 bases in the middle. The CDR3 loop reads CSASVSGLAGGEQFF. The sequenced DNA: TGCAGTGCTAGTGTTTCCGGACTAGCGGGAGGTGAGCAGTTCTTC.